The clone carrying this T cell receptor beta chain was counted many times. Antigen specificity is unknown. V dropped 6 bases and J dropped 6 bases, with 12 bases sitting between them. Germline assignment: CDR1 MNHNS and CDR2 SASEGT. CDR3 size: 13 residues. These data are taken from a study of T-cell reconstitution after alpha-beta-depleted transplantation in children. Notes on the study in general: The origin of alpha-beta T cells about two months after transplant was reportedly several hundred expanded graft clones. Surviving recipient T cells and thymic progenitors underlay high day-60 TCRbeta diversity in some patients. Hyperexpanded clones declined; after one year, newly produced T cells mostly supplied diversity.

Preparation of the TCRbeta library used unique molecular identifiers. TCRdb independently ran MiXCR on the PCR reads; one entry per CDR3 protein. The sample consists of roughly 300,000 distinct CDR3 sequences, around 10% of them appearing once. The chain recombines TRBV6-1 with TRBJ1-5; D perhaps matches TRBD1 (6 bases). Source: peripheral blood, taken 180 days after TCRalphabeta/CD19-depleted stem cell transplant. This TCR derives from a male patient under 10 years old who had a stem cell transplant for chronic granulomatous disease, so the T cells may come from the graft donor. CDR3: CASREGGGQPQHF. The CDR3 DNA reads as TGTGCCAGCAGGGAGGGGGGGGGTCAGCCCCAGCATTTT.